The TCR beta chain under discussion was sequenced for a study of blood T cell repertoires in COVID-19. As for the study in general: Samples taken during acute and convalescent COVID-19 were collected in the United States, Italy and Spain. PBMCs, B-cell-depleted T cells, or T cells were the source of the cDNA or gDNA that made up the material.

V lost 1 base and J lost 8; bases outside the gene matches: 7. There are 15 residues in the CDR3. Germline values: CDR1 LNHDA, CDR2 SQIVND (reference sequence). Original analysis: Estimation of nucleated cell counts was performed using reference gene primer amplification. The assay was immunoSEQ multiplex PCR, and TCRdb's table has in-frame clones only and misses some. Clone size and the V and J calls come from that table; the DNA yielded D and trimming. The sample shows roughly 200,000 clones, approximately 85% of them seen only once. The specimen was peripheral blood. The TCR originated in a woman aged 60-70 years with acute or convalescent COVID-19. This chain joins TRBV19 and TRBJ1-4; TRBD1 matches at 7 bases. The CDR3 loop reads CASSIGRGRGEKLFF. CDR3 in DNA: TGTGCCAGTAGTATAGGAAGGGGGCGAGGGGAAAAACTGTTTTTT.